This is a list of T cell receptor beta chains from one sample in a study of technical replicates of blood from four donors. Generated by immunoSEQ multiplex PCR, the TCRdb table keeps only in-frame clones and is missing some. The data contain about 14,000 clones, nearly 80% of them singletons. The source material was PBMCs. The receptor set was obtained from a human donor in good health. Each CDR3 is given without its conserved first and last residue.

j_call	v_call	cdr3_aa
TRBJ2-5	TRBV2	ASRFTGEETQY
TRBJ1-1	TRBV19	ASSMGLNTEAF
TRBJ2-1	TRBV7-9	ASSLAGREDEQF
TRBJ1-2	TRBV5-1	ASTPGQAWGYT
TRBJ1-4	TRBV18	ASSPQGNGEKLF
TRBJ2-7	TRBV29-1	SVEDPTGLAGVYEQY
TRBJ1-5	TRBV7-9	ASSFGTFADQPQH
TRBJ1-2	TRBV6-6	ASSYSGGGGYT
TRBJ1-5	TRBV28	ASSLDRSDQPQH
TRBJ2-5	TRBV4-1	ASSQHTGGQYQETQY
TRBJ2-5	TRBV28	ASSLSGLAGRIGETQY
TRBJ1-2	TRBV6-4	ASSDPGTGRNGYT
TRBJ2-1	TRBV5-8	ASILAGHEQF
TRBJ1-1	TRBV21-1	ASSKETTAF
TRBJ2-1	TRBV10-3	AISDTTSVGYNEQF
TRBJ2-2	TRBV5-1	ASSLGDRENTGELF
TRBJ2-1	TRBV28	ASSPSSSGQDKF
TRBJ2-1	TRBV19	ASGVPSSYNEQF
TRBJ2-1	TRBV2	ASSAGLAGGVEQF
TRBJ2-7	TRBV4-2	ASSQEREGSYEQY
TRBJ2-2	TRBV5-1	ASSKGQQTGELF
TRBJ1-2	TRBV10-3	AISAGGSNYGYT
TRBJ1-2	TRBV6-5	ASSSGQGASYGYT
TRBJ2-7	TRBV30	ASVGSGSSYEQY
TRBJ2-1	TRBV11-1	ASSPGQGVRDEQF
TRBJ2-1	TRBV10-3	AIREGDSSYNEQF
TRBJ2-1	TRBV5-1	ASIAGEGHNEQF
TRBJ2-2	TRBV10-1	ASSTAPGTSGATGELF
TRBJ2-3	TRBV27	ASSFRVADTSTDTQY
TRBJ2-3	TRBV9	ASSPRAGGPGSADTQY
TRBJ1-1	TRBV5-1	ASSSFQSRAGGAF
TRBJ1-5	TRBV19	ASRTFFRDRRLYSNQPQH
TRBJ2-1	TRBV9	ASSPRSGLAGINEQF
TRBJ2-1	TRBV27	ASSLARLAGAINEQF
TRBJ2-3	TRBV9	ASSPRDVSTQY
TRBJ2-1	TRBV11-2	ASSSVQGGYNEQF
TRBJ2-1	TRBV6-4	ASSDPMTGGAQF
TRBJ2-3	TRBV25-1	ASSSYADTQY
TRBJ2-7	TRBV19	ASSIGQGLQY
TRBJ1-1	TRBV7-2	ASSSSPVTEAF
TRBJ2-6	TRBV6-4	ASIIRDSYSGANVLT
TRBJ2-1	TRBV10-3	AISGTSDEQF
TRBJ2-3	TRBV6-5	ASSLEGTTDTQY
TRBJ1-5	TRBV27	ASSSAGTGHQPQH
TRBJ2-2	TRBV19	ASTGLAANTGELF